This T cell receptor beta chain is from a study of blood T cell repertoires in COVID-19. Study as a whole: Specimens from acute and convalescent COVID-19 originated in the United States, Italy and Spain. The analysed material was cDNA or gDNA that came from T cells, B-cell-depleted T cells, or PBMCs.

V lost 5 bases and J lost 3; bases outside the gene matches: 3. This CDR3 is built from 13 residues. Original processing notes: Amplification from reference gene primers served as the basis for estimated nucleated cell counts. Profiled with immunoSEQ multiplex PCR; TCRdb holds only in-frame clones, not every one. For V, J and clone size, that table is used; D and trimming come from the DNA. This sample yields more than 110,000 clones, of which 80% to 85% are seen a single time; 4% belongs to the top ten. Sample: peripheral blood. This chain joins TRBV12-3 or TRBV12-4 and TRBJ1-2, with 7 positions matching TRBD1. This sequence was found in a woman aged 55 to 70 with acute or convalescent COVID-19. The CDR3 coding sequence is TGTGCCAGCAGTAGGGACAGCTACTATGGCTACACCTTC. Protein sequence: CASSRDSYYGYTF.